This entry concerns a single T cell receptor (beta chain). Other DNA sequences in this specimen translate into the identical CDR3. This record belongs to a study of blood T cell repertoires in COVID-19. The wider study: In each case, the material was cDNA or gDNA derived from T cells, B-cell-depleted T cells, or PBMCs.

The CDR3 spans 15 residues. The germline V gene has CDR1 SGHAT and CDR2 FQNNGV. The V gene end was trimmed by 6 bases and the J gene end by 5 bases; junction bases not matched to a gene: 5. Here immunoSEQ multiplex PCR was the method, and the copy in TCRdb shows in-frame clones only, minus some. The data hold around 200,000 clones, with about 86% observed a single time. This TCR was sampled from a woman in her forties or fifties with acute or convalescent COVID-19. Sequencing was done on a sample of peripheral blood. This chain connects TRBV11-2 to TRBJ2-1; 12 nucleotides line up with TRBD2. CDR3 DNA: TGTGCCAGCAGTTCGACTAGCGGGAGCCACAATGAGCAGTTCTTC. Translation: CASSSTSGSHNEQFF.